Here is one T cell receptor beta chain with its context. This clone was found a few times. Its antigen remains unidentified. Base qualities are not at hand, and no much larger clone is one base apart. Trimming at the junction amounts to 2 bases on V and 6 bases on J, and the germline ends lie 12 bases apart. The germline V gene yields SGHTA for CDR1 and FQGNSA for CDR2. Counted from cysteine to phenylalanine, this CDR3 has 14 amino acids. Only the CDR3 DNA stays, 42 bases, in frame from base 1. This entry belongs to a study of T cells in localized non-small cell lung cancer (dated by TCRdb to 2020 to 2022). About the study as a whole: Comparing tumors with uninvolved tumor-adjacent lungs, the study looked at the T cell repertoires of about 240 patients with early-stage NSCLC. All 240 or so NSCLC patients in the cohort were treatment-naive and had localized lung tumors that were resected. Of the NSCLC patients, fewer than 150 were male and around 99 were female, and the mean age was about 69 years. Overall study results and their limits: Of the top 100 tumor clones, a median of 57 were detected in paired uninvolved adjacent lung; under 35 were also among that lung's top 100. Because multi-region tumor sequencing was not done, intratumor heterogeneity could not be ruled out. Since the design was exploratory, TCR variables were selected using unadjusted p-values with no false-discovery rate correction. Uninvolved tumor-adjacent lung showed the highest T cell clonality, higher than tumor, which suggests more focused antigenic responses in the uninvolved tumor-adjacent lung. Higher blood T cell density associated with longer overall survival, while higher adjacent-lung clonality associated with shorter survival.

TCR beta CDR3 regions were sequenced from DNA using the immunoSEQ Assay. In the paper's pipeline: To compute T cell density, TCR beta template counts were normalized to usable DNA, which was estimated by amplifying housekeeping genes. The preseqR package was used to estimate richness by extrapolating to 400,000 templates for PBMC samples and to 120,000 templates for tissue samples. Clonality was defined by subtracting Pielou's evenness from one. To identify tissue-enriched TCRs, differential abundance testing was run on productive amino-acid clonotypes with a minimum total count of 5 and an alpha of 0.1. The Jaccard Index and the Morisita Overlap Index were used to quantify repertoire overlap between compartments. TCR beta CDR3s were clustered by GLIPH together with public tetramer-defined viral CDR3s, and at least three viral sequences plus V-gene enrichment were required for viral motifs. The source is immuneACCESS, and TCRdb retained only in-frame sequences with V and J called. Part of the clones is not carried over; for the studies checked, unresolved V genes explain less than half of this, and the remainder is unexplained. V, J and clone size derive from that table, while D and trimming were established from the DNA sequence. Present in this sample are some 5,200 clones, under 60% of which were seen just once. The ten largest make up around 4% of the sample.

The chain is assembled from TRBV7-2 and TRBJ2-3; the D gene remains uncertain. The receptor's source is a male donor older than 55 with stage I squamous cell lung carcinoma. The source material was lymph node tissue, sampled before any cancer treatment. The bases read TGTGCCAGCAGCTTACCAGCCCTCGTCGATACGCAGTATTTT. Translated, it reads CASSLPALVDTQYF.